Following are 26 T cell receptor beta chains from one sample sequenced in a study of cytomegalovirus exposure and HLA in healthy donors. Both 60 Vbeta primers and 13 Jbeta primers went into the PCR. Profiling relied on immunoSEQ multiplex PCR, and the TCRdb table lists in-frame clones only, not all of them. The sample consists of around 120,000 clones, approximately 82% of them appearing once. Sequencing was carried out using PBMCs. The receptors originated from a man aged 45-65 years in good health and CMV-seronegative.

This chain joins TRBV4-3 and TRBJ1-2; TRBD1 agrees at 10 bases. The CDR3 consists of 15 residues. Germline CDR1 and CDR2: LGHNA and YSLEER. V was clipped by 0 bases and J by 6 bases; unmatched bases: 4. DNA for the CDR3: TGCGCCAGCAGCCAAGATGGGGACAGGGGCCATGGCTACACCTTC. Translation gives CASSQDGDRGHGYTF.

The rearrangement uses TRBV11-2 and TRBJ1-1, with 7 bases lining up with TRBD1. CDR1 and CDR2 (germline): SGHAT, FQNNGV. The CDR3 has 12 amino acids. After removal of 5 bases from V and 8 bases from J, the junction contained 5 bases not matched to a gene. The CDR3 here is CASSRDRKEAFF. The CDR3 region has the DNA TGTGCCAGCAGCCGGGACAGAAAAGAAGCTTTCTTT.

V is TRBV19 and J is TRBJ2-5; possibly TRBD1 for D (6 bases). Germline values: CDR1 LNHDA, CDR2 SQIVND (reference sequence). This CDR3 contains 13 residues. V gave up 6 bases and J gave up 5 bases, with 13 bases separating them. As DNA, the CDR3 is TGTGCCAGTAGCTTACAGGGCAGGGAGACCCAGTACTTC. Protein product: CASSLQGRETQYF.

V and J are TRBV6-1 and TRBJ1-5; D call uncertain. In germline, CDR1 is MNHNS, CDR2 SASEGT. This CDR3 comprises 14 residues. V was clipped by 4 bases and J by 0 bases, with 7 bases between them. The CDR3 loop reads CASSVGSSNQPQHF. CDR3 sequence (DNA): TGTGCCAGCAGTGTGGGCAGTAGCAATCAGCCCCAGCATTTT.

The CDR3 loop is CATMGQSNYGYTF. CDR3 in DNA: TGTGCCACCATGGGGCAGAGTAACTATGGCTACACCTTC. The rearrangement joins TRBV19 to TRBJ1-2, with D perhaps TRBD1 (5 bases). Germline assignment: CDR1 LNHDA and CDR2 SQIVND (reference sequence). This CDR3 region has 13 residues. The V and J ends lost 10 bases and 1 base respectively, with 13 bases between them.

The chain links TRBV5-1 to TRBJ2-3, with D perhaps TRBD2 (5 bases). In germline, CDR1 is SGHRS, CDR2 YFSETQ. The CDR3 has 17 amino acids. The germline V and J ends were trimmed by 5 bases and 5 bases, with 24 bases remaining between them. CDR3 sequence reads: CASREEGTTRSVDTQYF. The CDR3 coding sequence is TGCGCCAGCAGGGAAGAGGGAACGACGCGGAGTGTAGATACGCAGTATTTT.

The chain carries TRBV7-9 and TRBJ2-5, with D possibly being TRBD1 (6 bases). Germline lookup yields CDR1 SEHNR and CDR2 FQNEAQ (reference sequence). The CDR3 loop spans 13 amino acids. The V end lost 2 bases, the J end lost 5 bases, and 9 bases lay between the germline ends. As DNA, the CDR3 is TGTGCCAGCAGCTTAAGGGGGTACGAGACCCAGTACTTC. Translated, it gives CASSLRGYETQYF.

V gene TRBV7-9 combines with J gene TRBJ2-2, with a possible D match to TRBD2 (6 bases). From germline, CDR1 is SEHNR and CDR2 FQNEAQ (reference sequence). The CDR3 sequence is 15 residues long. V was trimmed by 6 bases and J by 1 base, leaving 12 bases between them. This chain's CDR3 is CASSPGTVNTGELFF. CDR3 sequence (DNA): TGTGCCAGCAGTCCCGGGACTGTGAACACCGGGGAGCTGTTTTTT.

The genes are TRBV18 and TRBJ2-5; TRBD1 agrees at 7 bases. V lost 3 bases, J lost 4 bases, and 11 bases stayed unmatched. CDR1 and CDR2 (germline): KGHSH, LQKENI. The CDR3 is 16 residues long. The CDR3 DNA follows: TGTGCCAGCTCACCTCTGAGGACCCGACAGGGAGAGACCCAGTACTTC. As protein: CASSPLRTRQGETQYF.

This clone occurred a few times. The germline gene is not matched at one end of the junction; a read error may be the cause. This chain joins TRBV7-2 and TRBJ2-3; no clear D gene. The CDR3 is 15 amino acids. CDR1 and CDR2 from the germline V gene are SGHTA and FQGNSA. The CDR3 DNA reads TGTGCCAGCACCTTATGGGCTACACGCACAGATACGCAGTATTTT. Translation gives CASTLWATRTDTQYF.

This chain links TRBV4-2 with TRBJ2-3; 13 nucleotides match TRBD2. Trimming removed 4 bases from V and 4 bases from J; junction bases left unmatched: 5. The CDR3 spans 16 residues. Germline-derived CDR1 and CDR2 are LGHNA and YNFKEQ. CDR3: CASSPIGLAGADTQYF. In DNA form, the CDR3 reads TGTGCCAGCAGCCCCATAGGACTAGCGGGGGCAGATACGCAGTATTTT.

J is TRBJ2-5 and V is TRBV7-9, with 13 positions matching TRBD2. Germline-derived CDR1 and CDR2 are SEHNR and FQNEAQ (reference sequence). There are 16 residues in the CDR3. V shed 4 bases and J 2 bases; nucleotides not matched to a gene: 4. CDR3 sequence reads: CASSSGLAGVQETQYF. The CDR3 region has the DNA TGTGCCAGCAGCTCCGGACTAGCGGGGGTTCAAGAGACCCAGTACTTC.

The chain carries TRBV30 and TRBJ1-1, with 7 bases fitting TRBD1. This CDR3 has 16 residues. Germline V CDR1 and CDR2: GTSNPN, SVGIG (reference sequence). The V and J ends lost 1 base and 0 bases, in that order; junction bases with no gene match: 8. DNA of the CDR3: TGTGCCTGGAGTGGGGGACAGTCTCTCATGAACACTGAAGCTTTCTTT. Protein: CAWSGGQSLMNTEAFF.

The rearrangement uses TRBV9 and TRBJ2-7; no reliable D call. The CDR3 totals 11 residues. Germline V gene sequence: CDR1 SGDLS, CDR2 YYNGEE. The ends were cut back, 4 bases at V and 4 bases at J, with 6 bases in the middle. CDR3 sequence: CASSSGYEQYF. Written as DNA, the CDR3 is TGTGCCAGCAGCTCGGGTTACGAGCAGTACTTC.

The chain is built from TRBV27 and TRBJ1-1, with 8 nucleotides matching TRBD1. This CDR3 contains 15 residues. Germline CDR1 reads MNHEY; CDR2 reads SMNVEV (reference sequence). The trim removed 2 bases at V and 4 bases at J, leaving 6 bases unmatched. The CDR3 DNA follows: TGTGCCAGCAGTTTAACCGGGACAGGTCGCACTGAAGCTTTCTTT. This encodes CASSLTGTGRTEAFF.

The V call is TRBV4-1, the J call TRBJ2-1; D remains unclear. V lost 5 bases and J 4 bases, leaving 15 bases between the germline ends. The CDR3 sequence is 15 residues long. The germline V gene has CDR1 MGHRA and CDR2 YSYEKL. The CDR3 DNA follows: TGCGCCAGCAGCGGCGACTTATCTCCTTACAATGAGCAGTTCTTC. Translating gives CASSGDLSPYNEQFF.

This clone was counted between two and nine times. The identical CDR3 is also encoded by other nucleotide sequences in the sample. This chain uses TRBV30 with TRBJ1-6; maybe TRBD1 (6 bases). This CDR3 has 15 residues. The V gene's germline CDR1 is GTSNPN and CDR2 SVGIG (reference sequence). Trimming removed 3 bases from V and 7 bases from J, with 16 bases in between. The CDR3 coding sequence is TGTGCCTGGAGCCACAGCACAGGGATAAATTCACCCCTCCACTTT. It is translated as CAWSHSTGINSPLHF.

V gene TRBV14 combines with J gene TRBJ1-1, with D unresolved. Germline lookup yields CDR1 SGHDN and CDR2 FVKESK. The CDR3 contains 15 residues. V was shortened by 1 base and J by 0 bases, with 9 bases between the two germline ends. The CDR3 DNA reads TGTGCCAGCAGCCAAGCGACTCGGTTGAACACTGAAGCTTTCTTT. Its translation: CASSQATRLNTEAFF.

This rearrangement joins TRBV4-1 to TRBJ2-1; the match to TRBD2 covers 11 bases. V gave up 6 bases and J gave up 0 bases; unmatched junction bases: 1. Per germline, CDR1 MGHRA and CDR2 YSYEKL. The CDR3 has 15 amino acids. CDR3 bases: TGCGCCAGCAGACTAGCGGGGGTCTCCTACAATGAGCAGTTCTTC. Translation gives CASRLAGVSYNEQFF.

The rearrangement uses TRBV11-2 and TRBJ2-7; 14 bases fit TRBD2. The germline V gene encodes CDR1 SGHAT and CDR2 FQNNGV. The V segment lost 3 bases and the J segment 0 bases; nucleotides outside the gene matches: 7. The CDR3 is 18 residues long. CDR3 in amino acids: CASSFRGTSGSSSYEQYF. CDR3 nucleotide sequence: TGTGCCAGCAGCTTCAGAGGGACTAGCGGGAGTTCCTCCTACGAGCAGTACTTC. The entire variable domain, with the rest obtained from reference TRBV11-2 and TRBJ2-7, is as follows: EAGVAQSPRYKIIEKRQSVAFWCNPISGHATLYWYQQILGQGPKLLIQFQNNGVVDDSQLPKDRFSAERLKGVDSTLKIQPAKLEDSAVYLCASSFRGTSGSSSYEQYFGPGTRLTVT.

The rearrangement joins TRBV13 to TRBJ2-1; a weak D match, TRBD2 (6 bases). The V gene lost 8 bases and the J gene lost 5 bases, with 13 bases spanning the gap. Germline V lookup: CDR1 PRHDT, CDR2 FYEKMQ (reference sequence). CDR3 length: 13 residues. CDR3 in amino acids: CASDRPGDNEQFF. CDR3 bases: TGTGCCAGCGACCGACCGGGGGACAATGAGCAGTTCTTC.

The gene calls are TRBV18 and TRBJ1-4; TRBD1 matches at 7 bases. V lost 6 bases and J lost 3; bases outside the gene matches: 7. The CDR3 is made up of 15 amino acids. Germline-derived CDR1 and CDR2 are KGHSH and LQKENI. The CDR3, as DNA: TGTGCCAGCTCGCCCAACCAGGGGGCTAATGAAAAACTGTTTTTT. The encoded protein is CASSPNQGANEKLFF.

The gene calls are TRBV5-4 and TRBJ1-1, with TRBD1 as a possible D gene (5 bases). V dropped 3 bases and J dropped 4 bases, with 7 bases sitting between them. Germline loops: CDR1 SGHNT, CDR2 YYREEE (reference sequence). The CDR3 covers 12 residues. The chain's CDR3 is CASSWGGTEAFF. In DNA, the CDR3 is TGTGCCAGCAGCTGGGGGGGCACTGAAGCTTTCTTT.

The V and J genes are TRBV2 and TRBJ2-3; 10 bases agree with TRBD1. V dropped 7 bases and J dropped 5; count of bases not matched to a gene: 12. Germline-derived CDR1 and CDR2 are SNHLY and FYNNEI. This CDR3 has 16 amino acids. The CDR3 protein is CASIPGGDRGLDTQYF. For the CDR3, the DNA is TGTGCCAGCATCCCCGGGGGGGACAGGGGCCTAGATACGCAGTATTTT.

The chain joins TRBV5-3 to TRBJ2-7, with 7 bases that match TRBD1. TRBV5-3 is reported as an ORF; its role is uncertain. The CDR3 runs 17 residues. J lost 2 bases, V lost 5 bases, and 16 bases had no gene match. In nucleotides, the CDR3 is TGTGCCAGAAGAGATATGAGCGCGAGACAGGGAACCTACGAGCAGTACTTC. It is translated as CARRDMSARQGTYEQYF.

The table lists this clone with a count of one. The chain employs TRBV5-1 and TRBJ2-7, with 8 bases aligning to TRBD2. The CDR3 is 14 amino acids. After removal of 5 bases from V and 2 bases from J, the junction contained 6 bases not matched to a gene. Looked up from germline, CDR1 is SGHRS and CDR2 is YFSETQ. CDR3 sequence (DNA): TGCGCCAGCAGATTCGGGACTAGAACCTACGAGCAGTACTTC. Protein product: CASRFGTRTYEQYF.